The rows below give T cell receptor beta chains drawn from one sample of a study of PD-L1 blockade in urothelial cancer. Clones were sequenced by immunoSEQ multiplex PCR, and TCRdb holds only the in-frame ones, with some missing. The table records 70,000 to 95,000 clones, about 83% of them present only once. Sequenced here: PBMCs, sampled around atezolizumab (anti-PD-L1) treatment. These receptors originate from a man in his sixties with urothelial cancer. Both conserved end residues are part of each CDR3.

CDR3aa: CASSSSSGGEGYEQYF; v_gene: TRBV9; j_gene: TRBJ2-7; len: 16
CDR3aa: CASSIFSDRMEQYF; v_gene: TRBV27; j_gene: TRBJ2-7; len: 14
CDR3aa: CASSLSWDRSYEQYF; v_gene: TRBV7-2; j_gene: TRBJ2-7; len: 15
CDR3aa: CASSVVFSEQFF; v_gene: TRBV2; j_gene: TRBJ2-1; len: 12
CDR3aa: CASSLEFEGYTF; v_gene: TRBV11-2; j_gene: TRBJ1-2; len: 12
CDR3aa: CASSAQGGQETQYF; v_gene: TRBV9; j_gene: TRBJ2-5; len: 14
CDR3aa: CASSLGRVTDTQYF; v_gene: TRBV5-1; j_gene: TRBJ2-3; len: 14
CDR3aa: CASSHQTGVTYGYTF; v_gene: TRBV4-1; j_gene: TRBJ1-2; len: 15
CDR3aa: CASSQGQSNQPQHF; v_gene: TRBV14; j_gene: TRBJ1-5; len: 14
CDR3aa: CASIRAGTLTIGGELFF; v_gene: TRBV5-6; j_gene: TRBJ2-2; len: 17
CDR3aa: CASSAQGSLNNEQFF; v_gene: TRBV7-8; j_gene: TRBJ2-1; len: 15
CDR3aa: CASSLVGRTNEKLFF; v_gene: TRBV5-1; j_gene: TRBJ1-4; len: 15
CDR3aa: CSVYGQGGTDTQYF; v_gene: TRBV29-1; j_gene: TRBJ2-3; len: 14
CDR3aa: CASRGLAGGGEQFF; v_gene: TRBV10-2; j_gene: TRBJ2-1; len: 14
CDR3aa: CASSGRSGGSYEQYF; v_gene: TRBV6-6; j_gene: -; len: 15
CDR3aa: CAWSLGQGGYTF; v_gene: TRBV30; j_gene: TRBJ1-2; len: 12
CDR3aa: CATRSVKLSNQPQHF; v_gene: TRBV28; j_gene: TRBJ1-5; len: 15
CDR3aa: CAWSRGPNGYTF; v_gene: TRBV30; j_gene: TRBJ1-2; len: 12
CDR3aa: CASGLGTSGGAARETQYF; v_gene: TRBV12-5; j_gene: TRBJ2-5; len: 18
CDR3aa: CASSSVQETQYF; v_gene: TRBV6-5; j_gene: TRBJ2-5; len: 12
CDR3aa: CASAASVTDTQYF; v_gene: TRBV10-2; j_gene: TRBJ2-3; len: 13
CDR3aa: CASSKVRVTGKGRETQYF; v_gene: TRBV21-1; j_gene: TRBJ2-5; len: 18
CDR3aa: CANRTAKADTQYF; v_gene: TRBV6-4; j_gene: TRBJ2-3; len: 13
CDR3aa: CASSGRGRETQYF; v_gene: TRBV9; j_gene: TRBJ2-5; len: 13
CDR3aa: CASIGGTEAFF; v_gene: TRBV2; j_gene: TRBJ1-1; len: 11
CDR3aa: CASSLGGQGAREQYF; v_gene: TRBV28; j_gene: TRBJ2-7; len: 15
CDR3aa: CASSYTTGIQPQHF; v_gene: TRBV6-5; j_gene: TRBJ1-5; len: 14
CDR3aa: CASSYGTGKQYF; v_gene: TRBV6-5; j_gene: TRBJ2-7; len: 12
CDR3aa: CASSQRTSGGAGTGELFF; v_gene: TRBV4-1; j_gene: TRBJ2-2; len: 18
CDR3aa: CASSLEGGNTIGELFF; v_gene: TRBV5-1; j_gene: TRBJ2-2; len: 16
CDR3aa: CASSQEYIQIRDRGSNEQFF; v_gene: TRBV14; j_gene: TRBJ2-1; len: 20
CDR3aa: CASNTDTTSNEQFF; v_gene: TRBV6-5; j_gene: TRBJ2-1; len: 14
CDR3aa: CASSPFESTGDNYGYTF; v_gene: TRBV18; j_gene: TRBJ1-2; len: 17
CDR3aa: CASSKGNRVAYNEQFF; v_gene: TRBV21-1; j_gene: TRBJ2-1; len: 16
CDR3aa: CASRRGQDYGYTF; v_gene: TRBV6-6; j_gene: TRBJ1-2; len: 13
CDR3aa: CASSKGQGPSSGANVLTF; v_gene: TRBV7-9; j_gene: TRBJ2-6; len: 18
CDR3aa: CASGAGLAGVNEQFF; v_gene: TRBV12-5; j_gene: TRBJ2-1; len: 15
CDR3aa: CASSQDRQNPYEQYF; v_gene: TRBV4-1; j_gene: TRBJ2-7; len: 15
CDR3aa: CASRPAGVATGELFF; v_gene: TRBV30; j_gene: TRBJ2-2; len: 15
CDR3aa: CASRPGLGDYYEQYF; v_gene: TRBV6-5; j_gene: TRBJ2-7; len: 15
CDR3aa: CASSDSISGGLSYEQYF; v_gene: TRBV2; j_gene: TRBJ2-7; len: 17
CDR3aa: CASPGGGGYTF; v_gene: TRBV6-1; j_gene: TRBJ1-2; len: 11
CDR3aa: CASSHKGGDGTQYF; v_gene: TRBV7-9; j_gene: TRBJ2-5; len: 14
CDR3aa: CASSNERDTGELFF; v_gene: TRBV2; j_gene: TRBJ2-2; len: 14
CDR3aa: CASSLGSADTQYF; v_gene: TRBV5-1; j_gene: TRBJ2-3; len: 13
CDR3aa: CASSLGPLSGDYNEQFF; v_gene: TRBV7-6; j_gene: TRBJ2-1; len: 17
CDR3aa: CASSWRLQGGSTDTQYF; v_gene: TRBV4-1; j_gene: TRBJ2-3; len: 17
CDR3aa: CASSRFGTAINSPLHF; v_gene: TRBV14; j_gene: TRBJ1-6; len: 16
CDR3aa: CAISGPGQEGFEQYF; v_gene: TRBV10-3; j_gene: TRBJ2-7; len: 15
CDR3aa: CASRDRGNQPQHF; v_gene: TRBV6-5; j_gene: TRBJ1-5; len: 13
CDR3aa: CASREGDRVGEQFF; v_gene: TRBV2; j_gene: TRBJ2-1; len: 14
CDR3aa: CASSPEGALAKNIQYF; v_gene: TRBV18; j_gene: TRBJ2-4; len: 16
CDR3aa: CASSSGTSGTKNIQYF; v_gene: TRBV5-4; j_gene: TRBJ2-4; len: 16